A single sample gave rise to the 29 T cell receptor beta chains below, sequenced in a study of identical twins. MiXCR, run by TCRdb on the 5' RACE reads, gives a single entry per CDR3 protein. The data contain around 960,000 distinct CDR3 sequences, approximately 13% of them seen just once; the ten biggest clones take up roughly 1.6%. The same sample was also studied in work on yellow fever vaccine responses in identical twins.

Sequencing was done on a sample of PBMCs. The receptors originated from a young woman in good health.

This clonotype has only a few counts. The V call is TRBV20-1, the J call TRBJ2-3; perhaps TRBD2 as D (7 bases). The CDR3 sequence is 16 residues long. The V gene lost 3 bases and the J gene lost 0 bases, with 16 bases spanning the gap. Germline V CDR1 and CDR2: DFQATT, SNEGSKA (reference sequence). The CDR3 reads CSASPRGGASTDTQYF. CDR3 coding DNA: TGCAGTGCTAGTCCTAGGGGGGGGGCTAGCACAGATACGCAGTATTTT.

The gene calls are TRBV12-3 or TRBV12-4 and TRBJ2-1; 9 nucleotides match TRBD2. Germline trimming cut 4 bases from V and 4 bases from J; bases unmatched to any gene: 8. The CDR3 loop spans 16 amino acids. The CDR3 loop is CASSYNGLASYNEQFF. The CDR3 region has the DNA TGTGCCAGCAGTTACAACGGACTAGCGAGTTACAATGAGCAGTTCTTC.

This clonotype was found a few times. CDR3 sequence reads: CASSQLKTGNTEAFF. CDR3 DNA: TGTGCCAGCAGCCAACTCAAAACAGGGAACACTGAAGCTTTCTTT. The chain uses TRBV3-1 and TRBJ1-1; a weak D match, TRBD1 (5 bases). Trimming removed 2 bases from V and 1 base from J, with 11 bases in between. The CDR3 consists of 15 residues. CDR1 is LGHDT and CDR2 is YNNKEL in the germline V gene (reference sequence).

The chain links TRBV4-1 to TRBJ2-1; 13 bases align to TRBD2. Germline lookup yields CDR1 MGHRA and CDR2 YSYEKL. The CDR3 totals 16 residues. Trimming at V came to 5 bases and at J to 4 bases, leaving 5 bases not matched to a gene. The CDR3 coding sequence is TGCGCCAGCAGCGCGACGGGACTAGCGGGGTACAATGAGCAGTTCTTC. Residues: CASSATGLAGYNEQFF.

This clonotype has more than one count but fewer than ten. The chain employs TRBV6-2 or TRBV6-3 and TRBJ2-2; D might be TRBD1 (5 bases). The germline gives CDR1 MNHEY, CDR2 SVGEGT. V lost 2 bases, J lost 4 bases, and 11 bases lay in between. The CDR3 runs to 15 residues. The CDR3 DNA reads TGTGCCAGCAGTTACATGTCAGGGCCCACCGGGGAGCTGTTTTTT. This sequence encodes CASSYMSGPTGELFF.

V is TRBV6-1 and J is TRBJ2-3, with TRBD1 identical over 8 bases. V lost 6 bases to trimming and J lost 4 bases; unmatched junction nucleotides: 9. The germline gives CDR1 MNHNS, CDR2 SASEGT. The CDR3 runs to 15 residues. Here the CDR3 DNA reads TGTGCCAGCAGGGACAGGGACGCTCCAGCAGATACGCAGTATTTT. Amino acid sequence: CASRDRDAPADTQYF.

This rearrangement joins TRBV20-1 to TRBJ2-2, with D tentatively TRBD1 (8 bases). The CDR3 spans 17 residues. Between the trimmed V and J ends, which lost 6 bases and 6 bases, there was a span of 26 bases. CDR1 and CDR2 (germline): DFQATT, SNEGSKA (reference sequence). Here the CDR3 reads CSARGQGRGSIAGELFF. The CDR3 nucleotides read TGCAGTGCCAGGGGGCAGGGGAGGGGATCAATAGCCGGGGAGCTGTTTTTT.

In this sample, this clonotype turned up a few times. Here the CDR3 reads CASSATGGQAFF. CDR3 nucleotides: TGTGCCAGCAGTGCCACCGGGGGACAAGCTTTCTTT. V usage is TRBV6-5 and J usage is TRBJ1-1, with a possible D match to TRBD1 (5 bases). CDR1 MNHEY and CDR2 SVGAGI come from the germline V gene. The CDR3 is 12 residues long. The V and J ends lost 5 bases and 9 bases respectively, with 13 bases between them.

This chain joins TRBV6-2 or TRBV6-3 and TRBJ2-7, with TRBD2 identical over 9 bases. CDR1 is MNHEY, CDR2 SVGEGT, per germline. Trimming removed 6 bases from V and 5 bases from J; junction bases left unmatched: 17. The CDR3 covers 17 residues. The CDR3 region is CASSPGGLKREVHEQYF. CDR3 sequence (DNA): TGTGCCAGCAGCCCGGGGGGTCTGAAGCGGGAGGTCCACGAGCAGTACTTC.

The J gene is TRBJ2-7, the V gene TRBV18; possibly TRBD1 for D (6 bases). The CDR3 runs 13 residues. The V and J ends lost 5 bases and 3 bases respectively, with 11 bases between them. Germline CDR1 reads KGHSH; CDR2 reads LQKENI. The CDR3 coding sequence is TGTGCCAGCTCAAACCGGGACAACTACGAGCAGTACTTC. The encoded protein is CASSNRDNYEQYF.

This clonotype was seen a few times. V is TRBV15 and J is TRBJ2-4, with D possibly being TRBD2 (6 bases). Looked up from germline, CDR1 is LNHNV and CDR2 is YYDKDF (reference sequence). The V and J ends lost 8 bases and 1 base respectively, with 15 bases between them. The CDR3 totals 15 residues. The CDR3 protein is CATLGTGTAKNIQYF. CDR3 coding DNA: TGTGCCACCCTCGGGACCGGGACTGCCAAAAACATTCAGTACTTC.

This clonotype has at least ten counts. This sequence joins TRBV18 and TRBJ1-1; TRBD1 matches at 9 bases. This CDR3 has 14 amino acids. The germline gives CDR1 KGHSH, CDR2 LQKENI. Trimming cost V 6 bases and J 4 bases; bases outside gene matches: 6. The CDR3 loop is CASSSGQGGTEAFF. The CDR3 DNA follows: TGTGCCAGCTCCTCGGGACAGGGAGGCACTGAAGCTTTCTTT.

The rearrangement uses TRBV2 and TRBJ2-3, with TRBD2 as a possible D gene (5 bases). Trimming left V 7 bases short and J 0 bases short, with 11 bases between. Germline CDR1 SNHLY, CDR2 FYNNEI. The CDR3 is 14 amino acids. DNA of the CDR3: TGTGCCAGCAAGCGGACTTCTAGCACAGATACGCAGTATTTT. Translation gives CASKRTSSTDTQYF.

The chain combines TRBV10-3 with TRBJ2-1; 9 bases line up with TRBD1. With 6 bases clipped from V and 3 bases from J, the junction kept 12 bases outside the gene matches. Germline V gives CDR1 ENHRY, CDR2 SYGVKD. The CDR3 contains 17 residues. The CDR3 coding sequence is TGTGCCATCAGACCCGGGACAGGGAACCTAGACTACAATGAGCAGTTCTTC. Translating it yields CAIRPGTGNLDYNEQFF.

This clonotype was picked up a small number of times. The chain has TRBV12-3 or TRBV12-4 and TRBJ2-2; 7 bases match TRBD2. The V and J ends lost 7 bases and 5 bases, in that order; junction bases with no gene match: 7. The CDR3 runs to 14 residues. CDR3 residues: CASNTWGGTGELFF. In nucleotides, the CDR3 is TGTGCCAGCAACACCTGGGGGGGTACCGGGGAGCTGTTTTTT.

This sequence joins TRBV5-6 and TRBJ2-1, with TRBD1 matching 7 bases. CDR1 is SGHDT and CDR2 is YYEEEE in the germline V gene. The CDR3 spans 15 residues. Unmatched junction bases numbered 3, after V lost 0 bases and J lost 3 bases. The CDR3 sequence: CASSLVGQSYNEQFF. In DNA, the CDR3 is TGTGCCAGCAGCTTGGTGGGACAGAGCTACAATGAGCAGTTCTTC.

The genes are TRBV10-2 and TRBJ1-1; D uncertain. Trimming stripped 3 bases from V and 0 bases from J, with 8 bases between. The CDR3 has 14 amino acids. Germline loops: CDR1 WSHSY, CDR2 SAAADI. This CDR3 reads CASSDMYMNTEAFF. CDR3 nucleotide sequence: TGCGCCAGCAGTGATATGTACATGAACACTGAAGCTTTCTTT.

This clonotype has ten or more counts. The junction differs from germline at one of its ends, possibly a read error. The V gene is TRBV9, the J gene TRBJ2-4; TRBD1 matches 7 bases. In germline, CDR1 is SGDLS, CDR2 YYNGEE. The CDR3 is made up of 14 amino acids. CDR3 region: CASSPRVPGTAELF. CDR3 coding DNA: TGTGCCAGCAGCCCGAGGGTCCCCGGGACAGCGGAGCTCTTC.

This clonotype was detected only a few times. The chain has TRBV12-3 or TRBV12-4 and TRBJ2-2; D not certain. This CDR3 has 11 residues. Trimming took 8 bases from V and 1 from J, leaving 2 bases between them. The CDR3 nucleotides are TGTGCCAGCCAGAACACCGGGGAGCTGTTTTTT. Translation gives CASQNTGELFF.

The gene calls are TRBV20-1 and TRBJ2-1, with 12 bases identical to TRBD2. There are 18 residues in the CDR3. Germline V lookup: CDR1 DFQATT, CDR2 SNEGSKA (reference sequence). The V gene end was trimmed by 0 bases and the J gene end by 2 bases; junction bases not matched to a gene: 8. CDR3 sequence (DNA): TGCAGTGCTAGAGATAGACTAGCGGGAGCTACCACCTACAATGAGCAGTTCTTC. Amino acid sequence: CSARDRLAGATTYNEQFF.

CDR3 in amino acids: CASSFTHPGNEQFF. The CDR3 bases are TGTGCCAGCAGTTTCACCCACCCGGGCAATGAGCAGTTCTTC. J is TRBJ2-1 and V is TRBV12-3 or TRBV12-4; D not resolved. Trimming removed 3 bases at V and 6 bases at J, with 12 bases between. The CDR3 is 14 residues long.

This clonotype was observed a handful of times. This sequence joins TRBV12-3 or TRBV12-4 and TRBJ2-3; weak D call: TRBD2 (6 bases). This CDR3 region has 12 residues. Trimming removed 3 bases from V and 10 bases from J, with 11 bases in between. The CDR3 loop is CASSLVGEAQYF. The CDR3 coding sequence is TGTGCCAGCAGTTTGGTAGGGGAGGCGCAGTATTTT.

This clonotype was observed a few times. The V and J genes are TRBV25-1 and TRBJ2-6; D is perhaps TRBD1 (6 bases). Germline CDR1 reads MGHDK; CDR2 reads SYGVNS. With 5 bases removed from V and 0 bases from J, the gap between germline ends came to 14 bases. CDR3 length: 17 residues. For the CDR3, the DNA is TGTGCCAGCAGTCCAACAGGGACACCCTCTGGGGCCAACGTCCTGACTTTC. Translating gives CASSPTGTPSGANVLTF.

Ten or more counts support this clonotype. The chain employs TRBV3-1 and TRBJ2-2; TRBD2 matches 9 bases. With 1 base clipped from V and 0 bases from J, the junction kept 0 bases outside the gene matches. Germline V gene data show CDR1 as LGHDT and CDR2 as YNNKEL (reference sequence). This CDR3 region has 16 residues. CDR3 loop: CASSQGLAANTGELFF. The CDR3 DNA is TGTGCCAGCAGCCAAGGACTAGCGGCGAACACCGGGGAGCTGTTTTTT.

This chain joins TRBV6-4 and TRBJ2-3; TRBD2 matches 7 bases. The J segment lost 1 base and the V segment lost 3 bases, leaving 4 bases of the junction unmatched. Germline loops: CDR1 MRHNA, CDR2 SNTAGT. The CDR3 runs to 15 residues. The CDR3 nucleotides are TGTGCCAGCAGTGAAGCTAGCGGACGCACAGATACGCAGTATTTT. This sequence encodes CASSEASGRTDTQYF.

This clonotype was detected a few times. V gene TRBV28 combines with J gene TRBJ2-5; the match to TRBD1 covers 7 bases. Unmatched junction bases numbered 6, after V lost 6 bases and J lost 2 bases. Germline values: CDR1 MDHEN, CDR2 SYDVKM. The CDR3 totals 14 residues. The CDR3: CASSWDSLQETQYF. For the CDR3, the DNA is TGTGCCAGCAGCTGGGACAGCCTACAAGAGACCCAGTACTTC.

This clonotype was seen ten or more times. The rearrangement uses TRBV5-1 and TRBJ1-1; maybe TRBD1 (5 bases). CDR3 size: 15 residues. Germline V gene sequence: CDR1 SGHRS, CDR2 YFSETQ. The germline V and J ends were trimmed by 1 base and 6 bases, with 16 bases remaining between them. As DNA, the CDR3 is TGCGCCAGCAGCTTGACTCCCAGGGCTGGGTCTGAAGCTTTCTTT. Translating gives CASSLTPRAGSEAFF. The full variable domain, completed using reference TRBV5-1 and TRBJ1-1, is KAGVTQTPRYLIKTRGQQVTLSCSPISGHRSVSWYQQTPGQGLQFLFEYFSETQRNKGNFPGRFSGRQFSNSRSEMNVSTLELGDSALYLCASSLTPRAGSEAFFGQGTRLTVV.

A few counts support this clonotype. The gene calls are TRBV20-1 and TRBJ2-7, with 12 bases that match TRBD2. Germline lookup yields CDR1 DFQATT and CDR2 SNEGSKA (reference sequence). V was clipped by 6 bases and J by 7 bases; unmatched bases: 4. This CDR3 is built from 12 residues. In DNA form, the CDR3 reads TGCAGTGCCCAAGGACTAGCGGGGGAGCAGTACTTC. This encodes CSAQGLAGEQYF.

This clonotype was seen many times. This rearrangement joins TRBV5-6 to TRBJ1-4; a weak D match, TRBD1 (6 bases). Germline assignment: CDR1 SGHDT and CDR2 YYEEEE. The CDR3 is 14 amino acids. Trimming stripped 4 bases from V and 5 bases from J, with 12 bases between. CDR3 sequence (DNA): TGTGCCAGCAGCCCTGACAGGCTAAATGAAAAACTGTTTTTT. Its translation is CASSPDRLNEKLFF.